The next 19 T cell receptor beta chains were all read from a single sample in a study of graft-versus-host responses after intestinal transplantation. Processing was applied to graft tissue in order to liberate intraepithelial and lamina propria lymphocytes. Assay used: immunoSEQ multiplex PCR; TCRdb lists only in-frame clones, some missing. The sample holds some 13,000 clones; just under 75% are singletons and the top ten take less than 9.5%. Sample: ileum tissue, taken 16 days after intestinal transplant. The source of these receptors is a human patient who received an intestinal transplant, so some T cells may come from the graft donor.

J is TRBJ2-7 and V is TRBV29-1; 8 bases line up with TRBD1. This CDR3 is built from 12 residues. V shed 6 bases and J 0 bases; nucleotides not matched to a gene: 1. The germline gives CDR1 SQVTM, CDR2 ANQGSEA. CDR3 nucleotides: TGCAGCGTGGGACAGGCCTCCTACGAGCAGTACTTC. Protein sequence: CSVGQASYEQYF.

The J gene is TRBJ2-5, the V gene TRBV2; tentative D call: TRBD2 (6 bases). From germline, CDR1 is SNHLY and CDR2 FYNNEI. V shed 6 bases and J shed 4 bases, with 9 bases lying between them. The CDR3 is made up of 12 amino acids. CDR3 nucleotides: TGTGCCAGCAGACTAGCTTCAGAGACCCAGTACTTC. Translated: CASRLASETQYF.

The V call is TRBV18, the J call TRBJ2-7, with D possibly being TRBD2 (5 bases). The CDR3 extends over 15 amino acids. Trimming took 3 bases from V and 7 from J, leaving 19 bases between them. CDR1 is KGHSH and CDR2 is LQKENI in the germline V gene. The CDR3 region has the DNA TGTGCCAGCTCACCGTTTACTAGGCCCTCGGGGGAGCAGTACTTC. Protein product: CASSPFTRPSGEQYF.

The chain couples TRBV9 to TRBJ2-1; D is perhaps TRBD2 (5 bases). The CDR3 extends over 14 amino acids. Trimming took off 0 bases at V and 6 bases at J, with 10 bases between the two ends. Germline loops: CDR1 SGDLS, CDR2 YYNGEE. This CDR3 is CASSVVSSINEQFF. In DNA form, the CDR3 reads TGTGCCAGCAGCGTAGTTTCTAGCATCAATGAGCAGTTCTTC.

Turning to this clone: The junction departs from the called germline gene at one end, perhaps through a read error. The chain joins TRBV7-3 to TRBJ1-5; 9 bases fit TRBD1. The germline V gene encodes CDR1 SGHTA and CDR2 FQGTGA. The CDR3 length is 14 residues. CDR3 bases: TGTGCCGGCAGCGCGGGACAGGGAGACCAGCCCCAGCATTTT. It is translated as CAGSAGQGDQPQHF.

This chain connects TRBV7-3 to TRBJ2-1; 9 bases fit TRBD2. From germline, CDR1 is SGHTA and CDR2 FQGTGA. V shed 0 bases, J shed 4 bases, and the junction held 4 bases outside the gene matches. This CDR3 contains 16 residues. The CDR3: CASSLTSGSPYNEQFF. In DNA form, the CDR3 reads TGTGCCAGCAGCTTAACTAGCGGGAGCCCGTACAATGAGCAGTTCTTC.

The chain employs TRBV6-6 and TRBJ1-5; TRBD1 aligns across 7 bases. The CDR3 has 13 amino acids. The V gene end was trimmed by 6 bases and the J gene end by 3 bases; junction bases not matched to a gene: 2. Germline loops: CDR1 MNHNY, CDR2 SVGAGI (reference sequence). The CDR3 nucleotides read TGTGCCAGCAGGGGACAGAACAATCAGCCCCAGCATTTT. Its protein product is CASRGQNNQPQHF.

Comment on this clone: Compared with germline, one end of the junction differs, possibly owing to a read error. The rearrangement joins TRBV5-1 to TRBJ2-7; no clear D. The CDR3 is 12 residues long. The V gene's germline CDR1 is SGHRS and CDR2 YFSETQ. CDR3 loop: CASSLRSLEQYF. For the CDR3, the DNA is TGTGCCAGCAGCTTGAGAAGCCTCGAGCAGTACTTC.

The V call is TRBV27, the J call TRBJ2-7, with a possible D match to TRBD1 (6 bases). Germline lookup yields CDR1 MNHEY and CDR2 SMNVEV (reference sequence). Between the trimmed V and J ends, which lost 2 bases and 3 bases, there was a span of 14 bases. CDR3 length: 15 amino acids. In DNA, the CDR3 is TGTGCCAGCAGTTTAAGAATGGCGACAGGCTACGAGCAGTACTTC. It codes for CASSLRMATGYEQYF.

The gene calls are TRBV5-4 and TRBJ1-2, with D unclear. The CDR3 consists of 14 residues. The germline V gene encodes CDR1 SGHNT and CDR2 YYREEE (reference sequence). The V end was cut by 0 bases, the J end by 8 bases, with 14 bases between. CDR3 protein: CASSLVGLAQGYTF. The CDR3 DNA reads as TGTGCCAGCAGCTTGGTTGGTTTGGCACAGGGCTACACCTTC.

The rearrangement links TRBV30 to TRBJ1-5, with a tentative D call TRBD1 (6 bases). There are 14 residues in the CDR3. Germline V CDR1 and CDR2: GTSNPN, SVGIG (reference sequence). The V end was cut by 1 base, the J end by 4 bases, with 11 bases between. CDR3: CAWSDRVTNQPQHF. Here the CDR3 DNA reads TGTGCCTGGAGTGACAGGGTTACAAATCAGCCCCAGCATTTT. Full variable domain (missing parts from reference TRBV30 and TRBJ1-5): SQTIHQWPATLVQPVGSPLSLECTVEGTSNPNLYWYRQAAGRGLQLLFYSVGIGQISSEVPQNLSASRPQDRQFILSSKKLLLSDSGFYLCAWSDRVTNQPQHFGDGTRLSIL.

The chain recombines TRBV4-1 with TRBJ2-5, with D perhaps TRBD1 (5 bases). Germline CDR1 is MGHRA and CDR2 is YSYEKL. This CDR3 region has 16 residues. Trimming shortened V by 0 bases and J by 4 bases, and 15 bases separated the two germline ends. In DNA, the CDR3 is TGCGCCAGCAGCCAAGAAGTAGGGGTTAGTATAGAGACCCAGTACTTC. Translation: CASSQEVGVSIETQYF.

CDR3 sequence reads: CASSLATGGSYEQYF. DNA for the CDR3: TGCGCCAGCAGCTTGGCAACAGGGGGCTCCTACGAGCAGTACTTC. The V and J genes are TRBV5-1 and TRBJ2-7; the match to TRBD1 covers 8 bases. CDR1 and CDR2 (germline): SGHRS, YFSETQ. J lost 0 bases, V lost 0 bases, and 2 bases had no gene match. CDR3 length: 15 amino acids.

The chain combines TRBV27 with TRBJ2-1, with 7 positions matching TRBD2. V lost 6 bases, J lost 0 bases, and 5 bases stayed unmatched. The CDR3 covers 15 residues. Germline V gene data show CDR1 as MNHEY and CDR2 as SMNVEV (reference sequence). The CDR3 sequence: CASRAGGSSYNEQFF. The CDR3 DNA reads TGTGCCAGCAGAGCCGGGGGGAGCTCCTACAATGAGCAGTTCTTC.

This clone has more than one count but fewer than ten. The chain joins TRBV4-1 to TRBJ2-7; 11 bases are shared with TRBD1. The CDR3 runs to 15 residues. The J segment lost 2 bases and the V segment lost 4 bases, leaving 4 bases of the junction unmatched. Germline CDR1 and CDR2: MGHRA and YSYEKL. The CDR3 protein is CASSPGQGGAYEQYF. CDR3 bases: TGCGCCAGCAGCCCGGGACAGGGGGGAGCCTACGAGCAGTACTTC.

This clone was detected a few times. The chain employs TRBV5-6 and TRBJ1-1, with D possibly matching TRBD1 (6 bases). The germline V gene encodes CDR1 SGHDT and CDR2 YYEEEE. The length of the CDR3 is 18 residues. V was clipped by 1 base and J by 0 bases, with 19 bases between them. This CDR3 reads CASSLSLSRQGLNTEAFF. DNA for the CDR3: TGTGCCAGCAGCTTGTCTTTATCGAGGCAGGGGCTGAACACTGAAGCTTTCTTT.

The V call is TRBV6-6, the J call TRBJ1-2; no firm D call. V was clipped by 0 bases and J by 4 bases, with 15 bases between them. This CDR3 has 16 residues. Germline CDR1 is MNHNY and CDR2 is SVGAGI (reference sequence). CDR3 residues: CASSYSGPTRLYGYTF. CDR3 sequence (DNA): TGTGCCAGCAGTTACTCCGGCCCGACACGTCTCTATGGCTACACCTTC.

J is TRBJ1-1 and V is TRBV5-1, with 9 bases aligning to TRBD1. V trimming: 0 bases; J trimming: 6 bases; junction bases outside the gene matches: 12. Germline V lookup: CDR1 SGHRS, CDR2 YFSETQ. CDR3 length: 17 residues. The CDR3 protein is CASSLVPTGTGSAEAFF. CDR3 nucleotide sequence: TGCGCCAGCAGCTTGGTCCCAACCGGGACAGGGAGCGCTGAAGCTTTCTTT.

J is TRBJ1-1 and V is TRBV4-2, with D possibly TRBD1 on 6 matching bases. Germline-derived CDR1 and CDR2 are LGHNA and YNFKEQ. V gave up 4 bases and J gave up 9 bases, with 21 bases separating them. The CDR3 consists of 15 residues. Written as DNA, the CDR3 is TGTGCCAGCAGCCCTCCCTCACAGGGTAAGGGGAAAGCTTTCTTT. Residues: CASSPPSQGKGKAFF.